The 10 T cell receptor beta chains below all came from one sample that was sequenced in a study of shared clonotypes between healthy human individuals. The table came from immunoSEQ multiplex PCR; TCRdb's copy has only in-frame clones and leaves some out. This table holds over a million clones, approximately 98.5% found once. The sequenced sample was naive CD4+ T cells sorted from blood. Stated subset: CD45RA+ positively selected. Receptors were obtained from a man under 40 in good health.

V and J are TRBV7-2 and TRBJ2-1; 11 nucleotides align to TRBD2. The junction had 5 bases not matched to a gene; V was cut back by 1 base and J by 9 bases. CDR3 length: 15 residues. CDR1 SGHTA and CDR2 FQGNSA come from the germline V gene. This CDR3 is CASSLGGLAEGEQFF. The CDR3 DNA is TGTGCCAGCAGCTTAGGGGGACTAGCGGAGGGTGAGCAGTTCTTC.

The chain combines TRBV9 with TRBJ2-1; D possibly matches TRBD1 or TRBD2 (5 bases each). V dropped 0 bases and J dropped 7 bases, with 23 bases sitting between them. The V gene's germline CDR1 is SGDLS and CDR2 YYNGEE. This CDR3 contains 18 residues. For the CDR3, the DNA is TGTGCCAGCAGCGTAGCAGGGAGTCCCCCCGCGGAAAAGAATGAGCAGTTCTTC. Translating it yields CASSVAGSPPAEKNEQFF.

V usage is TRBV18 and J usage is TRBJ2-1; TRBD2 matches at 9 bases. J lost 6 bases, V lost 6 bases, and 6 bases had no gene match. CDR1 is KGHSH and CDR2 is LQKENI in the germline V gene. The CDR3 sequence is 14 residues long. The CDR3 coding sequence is TGTGCCAGCTCCGACGGACTAGCGTCCAATGAGCAGTTCTTC. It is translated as CASSDGLASNEQFF.

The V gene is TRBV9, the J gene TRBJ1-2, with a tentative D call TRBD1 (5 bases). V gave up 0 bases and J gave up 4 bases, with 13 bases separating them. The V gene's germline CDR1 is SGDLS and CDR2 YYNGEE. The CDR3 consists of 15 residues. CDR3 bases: TGTGCCAGCAGCGTAGACGGCGTAGGGACCTATGGCTACACCTTC. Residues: CASSVDGVGTYGYTF.

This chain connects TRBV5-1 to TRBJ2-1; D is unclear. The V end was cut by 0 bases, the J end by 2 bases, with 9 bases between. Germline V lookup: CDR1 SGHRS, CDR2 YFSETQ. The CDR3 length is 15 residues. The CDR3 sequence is CASSLEALTYNEQFF. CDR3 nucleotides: TGCGCCAGCAGCTTGGAGGCACTCACCTACAATGAGCAGTTCTTC. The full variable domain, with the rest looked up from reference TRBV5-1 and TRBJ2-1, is KAGVTQTPRYLIKTRGQQVTLSCSPISGHRSVSWYQQTPGQGLQFLFEYFSETQRNKGNFPGRFSGRQFSNSRSEMNVSTLELGDSALYLCASSLEALTYNEQFFGPGTRLTVL.

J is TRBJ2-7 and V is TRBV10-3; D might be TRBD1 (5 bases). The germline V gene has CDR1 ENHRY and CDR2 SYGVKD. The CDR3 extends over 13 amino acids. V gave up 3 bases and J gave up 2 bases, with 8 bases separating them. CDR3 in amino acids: CAISDDSPYEQYF. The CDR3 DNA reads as TGTGCCATCAGTGATGACAGCCCCTACGAGCAGTACTTC.

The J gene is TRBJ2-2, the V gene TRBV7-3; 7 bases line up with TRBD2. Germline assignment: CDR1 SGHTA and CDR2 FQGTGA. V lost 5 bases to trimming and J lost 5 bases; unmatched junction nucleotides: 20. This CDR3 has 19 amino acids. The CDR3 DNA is TGTGCCAGCAGCCCCTATATAGTCCGGACTAGTAATAAAACCGGGGAGCTGTTTTTT. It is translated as CASSPYIVRTSNKTGELFF.

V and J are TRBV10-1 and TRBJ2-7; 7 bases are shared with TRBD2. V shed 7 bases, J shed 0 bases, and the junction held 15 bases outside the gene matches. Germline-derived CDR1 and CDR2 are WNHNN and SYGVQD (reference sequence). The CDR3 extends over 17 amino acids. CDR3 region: CASIERGWEGSSYEQYF. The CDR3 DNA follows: TGCGCCAGCATCGAGAGAGGGTGGGAGGGGAGCTCCTACGAGCAGTACTTC.

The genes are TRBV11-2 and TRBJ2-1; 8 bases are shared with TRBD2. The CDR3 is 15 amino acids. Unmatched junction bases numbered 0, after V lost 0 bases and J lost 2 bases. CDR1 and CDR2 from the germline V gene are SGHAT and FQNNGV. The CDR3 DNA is TGTGCCAGCAGCTTAGACGGGAGGGCCTACAATGAGCAGTTCTTC. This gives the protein CASSLDGRAYNEQFF.

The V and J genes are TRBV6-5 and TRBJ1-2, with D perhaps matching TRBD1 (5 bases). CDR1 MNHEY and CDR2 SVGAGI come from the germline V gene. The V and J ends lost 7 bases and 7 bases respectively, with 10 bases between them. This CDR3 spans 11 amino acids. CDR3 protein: CASTSGGGYTF. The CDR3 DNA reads TGTGCCAGCACCAGCGGGGGTGGCTACACCTTC.